These 11 T cell receptor beta chains came from one sample sequenced in a study of OX40 agonist ivuxolimab in advanced cancers. Clones were read by immunoSEQ multiplex PCR, and TCRdb kept only the in-frame ones, dropping some. The data contain just under 75,000 clones, around nine tenths of them seen just once; the ten biggest clones take up roughly 0.45%. The sequencing used CD4+ or CD8+ T cells sorted from blood, collected in a trial of the OX40 agonist ivuxolimab. Every receptor here comes from an adult with an advanced solid tumor such as melanoma, head and neck, liver or kidney cancer.

The chain joins TRBV10-3 to TRBJ2-5, with TRBD1 matching 10 bases. The CDR3 extends over 15 amino acids. The junction had 8 bases not matched to a gene; V was cut back by 5 bases and J by 5 bases. Per the germline V gene, CDR1 is ENHRY and CDR2 is SYGVKD. CDR3 nucleotide sequence: TGTGCCATCAGTAACCGGGACAGGGGTTCTGAGACCCAGTACTTC. This codes for CAISNRDRGSETQYF.

The rearrangement joins TRBV9 to TRBJ2-6; D is unclear. The CDR3 runs to 16 residues. V lost 5 bases, J lost 0 bases, and 12 bases lay in between. Per the germline V gene, CDR1 is SGDLS and CDR2 is YYNGEE. The CDR3 nucleotides read TGTGCCAGCAGTCCACCCATACGCTCTGGGGCCAACGTCCTGACTTTC. This encodes CASSPPIRSGANVLTF.

About this clone: Different DNA sequences within this sample yield the same CDR3. J is TRBJ1-1 and V is TRBV2; TRBD1 matches at 7 bases. CDR1 is SNHLY and CDR2 is FYNNEI in the germline V gene. Unmatched junction bases numbered 0, after V lost 4 bases and J lost 1 base. CDR3 length: 13 residues. CDR3 protein: CASSGQGNTEAFF. Here the CDR3 DNA reads TGTGCCAGCAGTGGACAGGGGAACACTGAAGCTTTCTTT. The variable domain in full, with the rest retrieved from reference TRBV2 and TRBJ1-1, is EPEVTQTPSHQVTQMGQEVILRCVPISNHLYFYWYRQILGQKVEFLVSFYNNEISEKSEIFDDQFSVERPDGSNFTLKIRSTKLEDSAMYFCASSGQGNTEAFFGQGTRLTVV.

CDR3 sequence reads: CASSSWTGGSNEKLFF. The CDR3 DNA reads TGTGCCAGCAGTTCTTGGACAGGCGGTTCTAATGAAAAACTGTTTTTT. The chain recombines TRBV27 with TRBJ1-4; 7 nucleotides line up with TRBD1. V lost 4 bases to trimming and J lost 3 bases; unmatched junction nucleotides: 8. In germline, CDR1 is MNHEY, CDR2 SMNVEV (reference sequence). The CDR3 consists of 16 residues.

Only one count was recorded for this clone. The gene calls are TRBV27 and TRBJ1-1; D uncertain. Trimming removed 6 bases from V and 0 bases from J, with 14 bases in between. This CDR3 contains 15 residues. Germline CDR1 and CDR2: MNHEY and SMNVEV (reference sequence). CDR3 in DNA: TGTGCCAGCAGGGGTATCGGGCGACTGAACACTGAAGCTTTCTTT. Translation gives CASRGIGRLNTEAFF.

This chain joins TRBV11-2 and TRBJ1-5; D is unresolved. V was pared by 5 bases and J by 7 bases, with 9 bases between. CDR3 length: 12 residues. In germline, CDR1 is SGHAT, CDR2 FQNNGV. CDR3 amino acids: CASSTLSQPQHF. The CDR3 DNA sequence: TGTGCCAGCAGCACCCTCTCGCAGCCCCAGCATTTT. Combining the CDR3 with reference TRBV11-2 and TRBJ1-5 gives the whole variable domain EAGVAQSPRYKIIEKRQSVAFWCNPISGHATLYWYQQILGQGPKLLIQFQNNGVVDDSQLPKDRFSAERLKGVDSTLKIQPAKLEDSAVYLCASSTLSQPQHFGDGTRLSIL.

The chain recombines TRBV29-1 with TRBJ2-2; D call uncertain. The germline gives CDR1 SQVTM, CDR2 ANQGSEA. The V gene lost 7 bases and the J gene lost 1 base, with 13 bases spanning the gap. This CDR3 region has 14 residues. CDR3 DNA: TGCAGCGCCCAAAGGCGCGTGAACACCGGGGAGCTGTTTTTT. Translation gives CSAQRRVNTGELFF.

This clone has just one count. The chain uses TRBV11-2 and TRBJ2-3, with TRBD2 matching over 16 bases. The length of the CDR3 is 18 residues. Germline lookup yields CDR1 SGHAT and CDR2 FQNNGV. Trimming at V came to 5 bases and at J to 1 base, leaving 6 bases not matched to a gene. For the CDR3, the DNA is TGTGCCAGCAGCCGACCGGGACTAGCGGGAGGGGGCACAGATACGCAGTATTTT. It specifies CASSRPGLAGGGTDTQYF.

This clone was counted once. J is TRBJ2-5 and V is TRBV10-3, with D unclear. CDR1 is ENHRY, CDR2 SYGVKD, per germline. This CDR3 has 15 amino acids. Trimming pared 4 bases from V and 0 bases from J, leaving 12 bases between. The CDR3 loop reads CAISGGVKYQETQYF. DNA of the CDR3: TGTGCCATCAGTGGCGGCGTAAAGTACCAAGAGACCCAGTACTTC.

This clone was found once. The rearrangement joins TRBV7-6 to TRBJ2-7; possibly TRBD1 for D (5 bases). V was cut by 5 bases and J by 3 bases, with 11 bases left in between. The CDR3 contains 13 residues. Germline-derived CDR1 and CDR2 are SGHVS and FNYEAQ. CDR3 residues: CASSIGQIYEQYF. The CDR3 DNA follows: TGTGCCAGCAGCATTGGACAAATCTACGAGCAGTACTTC.

This rearrangement joins TRBV6-6 to TRBJ2-5; D is uncertain. Germline values: CDR1 MNHNY, CDR2 SVGAGI (reference sequence). Trimming removed 5 bases at V and 2 bases at J, with 9 bases between. The CDR3 totals 13 residues. CDR3 residues: CASSRTAQETQYF. CDR3 DNA sequence: TGTGCCAGCAGTCGGACCGCACAAGAGACCCAGTACTTC.